The rows below give T cell receptor beta chains drawn from one sample of a study of blood T cell repertoires in COVID-19. Repertoires were generated with immunoSEQ multiplex PCR, while TCRdb's copy carries only in-frame clones and drops some. The table includes approximately 470,000 clones, approximately 83% detected once. Material for sequencing was peripheral blood. All receptors come from a human donor in a cohort sampled during active COVID-19. CDR3s include the opening cysteine and the closing phenylalanine or tryptophan. Fields, in order: J gene, V gene, clone size, D gene, CDR3 DNA, CDR3 protein. D genes are given only for firm matches. Not every row has a clone size; where given, it reads once, few, many or a size class.

TRBJ2-2 TRBV24-1 . . TGTGCCACCAGTGACAGGCTAAGCACCGGGGAGCTGTTTTTT CATSDRLSTGELFF
TRBJ1-4 TRBV5-1 . . TGCGCCAGCAGCTATCAAGGACAACTTAATGAAAAACTGTTTTTT CASSYQGQLNEKLFF
TRBJ2-1 TRBV7-2 . TRBD2 TGTGCCAGCACCCCGCGGCTAGCGGGAGACAATGAGCAGTTCTTC CASTPRLAGDNEQFF
TRBJ1-2 TRBV7-3 few TRBD1 TGTGCCAGCAGCTTACTTGGACAGGGTGGCTATGGCTACACCTTC CASSLLGQGGYGYTF
TRBJ2-7 TRBV6-5 . TRBD1 TGTGCCAGCAGTTACCGGGACAGGGGATCCTACGAGCAGTACTTC CASSYRDRGSYEQYF
TRBJ2-1 TRBV10-3 few . TGTGCCATCAGTGAGTCGCGTCCAGGCCAATCCTACAATGAGCAGTTCTTC CAISESRPGQSYNEQFF
TRBJ2-3 TRBV9 . . TGTGCCAGCAGCTTAGGCGGGATGGGCACAGATACGCAGTATTTT CASSLGGMGTDTQYF
TRBJ1-1 TRBV19 . TRBD1 TGTGCCAGTAGTATAGGCAGGGGGCGTCGGACTGAAGCTTTCTTT CASSIGRGRRTEAFF
TRBJ2-2 TRBV29-1 . . TGCAGCACCCGACAGGCCGCGAACACCGGGGAGCTGTTTTTT CSTRQAANTGELFF
TRBJ2-7 TRBV6-5 . TRBD1 TGTGCCAGCAGGAAGGGGGCCCGGGAGCAGTACTTC CASRKGAREQYF
TRBJ2-4 TRBV29-1 . TRBD1 TGCAGCGTCGGACAGGGATCCCTAGCCAAAAACATTCAGTACTTC CSVGQGSLAKNIQYF
TRBJ1-2 TRBV10-3 . TRBD1 TGTGCCATCAGTGTAGTATCAGGGGGAGCTAACTATGGCTACACCTTC CAISVVSGGANYGYTF
TRBJ1-6 TRBV30 . . TGTGCCTGGAGTGCGAATTCACCCCTCCACTTT CAWSANSPLHF
TRBJ1-5 TRBV9 . TRBD1 TGTGCCAGCAGTGAGACAGGGGATCAGCCCCAGCATTTT CASSETGDQPQHF
TRBJ2-3 TRBV5-8 . TRBD2 TGTGCCAGCAGCTTACCGAGCGGGAGTGCAGATACGCAGTATTTT CASSLPSGSADTQYF
TRBJ1-2 TRBV18 . TRBD1 TGTGCCAGCTCACCAAACAGGGGGCAAGGTGGCTACACCTTC CASSPNRGQGGYTF
TRBJ2-2 TRBV27 . . TGTGCCAGCCTTAAGTTTAGCCGGGTGAACACCGGGGAGCTGTTTTTT CASLKFSRVNTGELFF
TRBJ2-1 TRBV25-1 . TRBD2 TGTGCCAGCACACTGGCTAGCGGGGGTTACAATGAGCAGTTCTTC CASTLASGGYNEQFF
TRBJ2-7 TRBV30 many TRBD2 TGTGCCTGGAGTGTAGGACTAGCGGGAGTTAGAGAGCAGTACTTC CAWSVGLAGVREQYF
TRBJ2-5 TRBV11-1 . . TGTGCCAGCAGCTTTCAGGATCGGGAGACCCAGTACTTC CASSFQDRETQYF
TRBJ1-2 TRBV7-6 once . TGTGCCAGCAGCCCTGTCTGGGGAGATGGCTACACCTTC CASSPVWGDGYTF
TRBJ1-4 TRBV5-6 few . TGTGCCAGCAGCTTGGCCGCGGAACCAACTAATGAAAAACTGTTTTTT CASSLAAEPTNEKLFF
TRBJ1-1 TRBV5-1 . TRBD1 TGCGCCAGCAGCGACGGGACAGGGGCGATTCACACTGAAGCTTTCTTT CASSDGTGAIHTEAFF
TRBJ2-7 TRBV19 . TRBD2 TGTGCCAGTAGTTCACCTAGCGGGAGGGTATACGAGCAGTACTTC CASSSPSGRVYEQYF
TRBJ1-4 TRBV6-1 . TRBD1 TGTGCCAGCAGTGAAACCCCAGGACAGGGAGGTGAAAAACTGTTTTTT CASSETPGQGGEKLFF
TRBJ2-1 TRBV13 once . TGTGCCAGCAGCTTATCTCGGACTTCCCAGTTCTTC CASSLSRTSQFF
TRBJ2-1 TRBV28 once . TGTGCCACGCTCGGAGGGACAGCCTACAATGAGCAGTTCTTC CATLGGTAYNEQFF
TRBJ1-5 TRBV19 . . TGTGCCAGTAGTATAGGCACGGTTAGCAATCAGCCCCAGCATTTT CASSIGTVSNQPQHF
TRBJ2-1 TRBV12-5 . . TGTGCTAGTGGTTTGGTGGGCAGACCCTACAATGAGCAGTTCTTC CASGLVGRPYNEQFF
TRBJ1-2 TRBV6-5 . TRBD1 TGTGCCAGCAGTCAGACAGGGAACTATGGCTACACCTTC CASSQTGNYGYTF
TRBJ2-5 TRBV5-8 . TRBD1 TGTGCCAGCAGCTTGCCCGGGACAGCGCGTCAAGAGACCCAGTACTTC CASSLPGTARQETQYF
TRBJ2-3 TRBV3-1/TRBV3-2 . . TGTGCCAGCAGCCTTCCTCGGGGCGGGGGCCCCACAGATACGCAGTATTTT CASSLPRGGGPTDTQYF
TRBJ2-7 TRBV5-1 . TRBD1 TGCGCCAGCAGCTTGGCCGACAGGGGATCGGACGAGCAGTACTTC CASSLADRGSDEQYF
TRBJ2-3 TRBV14 . . TGTGCCAGCAGCCAAGATCACGCAGGGCCTCTTTTTTTTGATACGCAGTATTTT CASSQDHAGPLFFDTQYF
TRBJ1-1 TRBV4-3 . . TGCGCCAGCAGCCAACGACAGTTGAACACTGAAGCTTTCTTT CASSQRQLNTEAFF
TRBJ2-3 TRBV7-3 . . TGTGCCAGCAGCCGCGGGGAGCCTGCGGATACGCAGTATTTT CASSRGEPADTQYF
TRBJ2-1 TRBV5-5 . TRBD2 TGTGCCAGCAGCCCGACTAGCCGGTTTTACAATGAGCAGTTCTTC CASSPTSRFYNEQFF
TRBJ2-5 TRBV28 few . TGTGCCAGCACCCTAAGGACTGTTGAGACCCAGTACTTC CASTLRTVETQYF
TRBJ2-1 TRBV9 . . TGTGCCAGCAGCGTAGATCCGGTATACAATGAGCAGTTCTTC CASSVDPVYNEQFF
TRBJ2-3 TRBV2 . TRBD2 TGTGCCAGCAGTGATTTGACAGGGGAGAGGCTAGCGGGAGTCACAGATACGCAGTATTTT CASSDLTGERLAGVTDTQYF
TRBJ1-2 TRBV7-2 . TRBD1 TGTGCCAGCAGCCCGGGACAGCTATCTAACTATGGCTACACCTTC CASSPGQLSNYGYTF
TRBJ2-5 TRBV29-1 . . TGCAGCGTTGAAGATCCAGGGACTGGAGCCCAAGAGACCCAGTACTTC CSVEDPGTGAQETQYF
TRBJ1-2 TRBV6-5 . TRBD1 TGTGCCAGCAGTTGGACAGGGGATGGCTACACCTTC CASSWTGDGYTF
TRBJ2-7 TRBV4-2 . TRBD2 TGTGCCAGCAGCCAAGAGTTAGGACTAGCGGGAGATGGGTACGAGCAGTACTTC CASSQELGLAGDGYEQYF
TRBJ2-3 TRBV6-2/TRBV6-3 . TRBD2 TGTGCCTGCAGTTACGAATTGGGACTAGCGGGAGCTTGGTCGGGTGCAGATACGCAGTATTTT CACSYELGLAGAWSGADTQYF
TRBJ1-6 TRBV5-5 . . TGTGCCAGCAGCGGTCTCAGGGGTGGGGCCCTCCACTTT CASSGLRGGALHF
TRBJ1-1 TRBV5-8 . . TGTGCCAGCAGCTGGCCTGGTCGGGGTTTTGAAGCTTTCTTT CASSWPGRGFEAFF
TRBJ2-6 TRBV14 . . TGTGCCAGCAGCTTCTACAGGGCTGGGGCCAACGTCCTGACTTTC CASSFYRAGANVLTF
TRBJ1-5 TRBV5-6 . . TGTGCCAGCAGCCTACAGGGCTACTATAGCAATCAGCCCCAGCATTTT CASSLQGYYSNQPQHF